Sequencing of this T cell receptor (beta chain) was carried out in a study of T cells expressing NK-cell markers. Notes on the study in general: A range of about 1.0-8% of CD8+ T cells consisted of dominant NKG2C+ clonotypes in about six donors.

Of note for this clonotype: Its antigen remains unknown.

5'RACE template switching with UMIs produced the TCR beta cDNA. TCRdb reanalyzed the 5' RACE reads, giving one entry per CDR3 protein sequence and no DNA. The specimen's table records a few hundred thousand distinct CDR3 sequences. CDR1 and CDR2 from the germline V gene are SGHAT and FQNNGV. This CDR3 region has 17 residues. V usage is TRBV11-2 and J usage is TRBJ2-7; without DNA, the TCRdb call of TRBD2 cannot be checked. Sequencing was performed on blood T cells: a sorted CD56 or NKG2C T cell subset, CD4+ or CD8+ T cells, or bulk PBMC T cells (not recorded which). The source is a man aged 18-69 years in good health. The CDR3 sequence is CASSVTSGGGSSYEQYF.